This T cell receptor beta chain was sequenced during a study of T cell changes during pregnancy in multiple sclerosis. J gave up 5 bases and V 6 bases, and 9 bases lay outside the gene matches. The CDR3 sequence is 14 residues long. Germline values: CDR1 SSHAT, CDR2 FNYEAQ (reference sequence). The data were produced by immunoSEQ multiplex PCR, yet TCRdb's version contains in-frame clones alone and is incomplete. The repertoire consists of some 74,000 clones, with around nine tenths occurring once and the leading ten covering 3.7%. The rearrangement joins TRBV7-7 to TRBJ2-7; TRBD1 matches at 8 bases. The source of this sequence is a female donor in good health, enrolled as a control in a pregnancy study. The sample consisted of peripheral blood, taken after pregnancy. CDR3 nucleotide sequence: TGTGCCAGCAGACTAAGGACAGGGCTAAACGAGCAGTACTTC. Translating it yields CASRLRTGLNEQYF.